This T cell receptor (beta chain) appears in the sequencing data of a study of blood T cell repertoires in COVID-19. Study overall: Samples representing acute and convalescent COVID-19 were sourced from the United States, Italy and Spain. PBMCs, B-cell-depleted T cells, or T cells provided the cDNA or gDNA that made up the material.

The V end was cut by 1 base, the J end by 6 bases, with 13 bases between. CDR3 length equals 16 residues. The germline V gene encodes CDR1 LGHDT and CDR2 YNNKEL (reference sequence). As processed by the authors: Counts of nucleated cells, estimated from reference gene primer amplification, were obtained. Using immunoSEQ multiplex PCR, the repertoire was profiled, and TCRdb retains in-frame clones only, with some absent. The V and J calls and clone size come from that table; D and trimming were worked out from the DNA. The table shows around 220,000 clones, with about nine tenths occurring only once. The sequence was collected from a man aged 50-60 years with acute or convalescent COVID-19. Source material: peripheral blood. The chain couples TRBV3-1 (or the pseudogene TRBV3-2) to TRBJ1-6, with D hard to call. CDR3 sequence reads: CASSQGAGAGNSPLHF. The CDR3 nucleotides are TGTGCCAGCAGCCAAGGGGCGGGCGCTGGTAATTCACCCCTCCACTTT.